This T cell receptor beta chain was found in a study of blood T cells in healthy people across ages. Individuals who donated were healthy Caucasians from Russia aged roughly 6 to 90. Of note for this clonotype: The antigen remains unidentified.

Looked up from germline, CDR1 is MNHEY and CDR2 is SMNVEV (reference sequence). The CDR3 loop spans 12 amino acids. Trimming at V came to 5 bases and at J to 5 bases, leaving 2 bases not matched to a gene. PCR was performed a second time for roughly 7 to 11 cycles using a sample-barcoded 5' primer and a J-beta primer mix. Researchers report that each sample yielded at least 3 million CDR3-containing paired-end reads. From the 5' RACE reads, TCRdb called clonotypes with MiXCR, one entry per CDR3 protein. The sample yields around 1.5 million distinct CDR3 sequences, around 55% seen once. Points from the study as a whole: A roughly linear fall in TCR beta diversity per million T cells was seen with increasing age.

V is TRBV27 and J is TRBJ2-5; 7 bases agree with TRBD2. Sequenced material: blood. The receptor was isolated from a young man in good health. The CDR3 loop reads CASSAGDETQYF. The CDR3 nucleotides read TGTGCCAGCAGTGCGGGGGATGAGACCCAGTACTTC.